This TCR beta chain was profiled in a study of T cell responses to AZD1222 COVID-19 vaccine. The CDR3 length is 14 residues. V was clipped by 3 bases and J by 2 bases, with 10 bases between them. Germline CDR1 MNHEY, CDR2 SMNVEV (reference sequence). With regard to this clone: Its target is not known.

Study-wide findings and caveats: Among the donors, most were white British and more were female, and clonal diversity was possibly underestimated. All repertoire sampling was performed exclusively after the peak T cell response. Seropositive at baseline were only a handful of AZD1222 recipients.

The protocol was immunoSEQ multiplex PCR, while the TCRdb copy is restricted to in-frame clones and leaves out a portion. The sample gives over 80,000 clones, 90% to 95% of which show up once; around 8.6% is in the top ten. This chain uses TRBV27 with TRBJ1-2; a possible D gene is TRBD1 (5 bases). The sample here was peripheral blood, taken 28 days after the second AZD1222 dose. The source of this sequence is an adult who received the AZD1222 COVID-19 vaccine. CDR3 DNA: TGTGCCAGCAGTTTTAGTCCAGGGAACTATGGCTACACCTTC. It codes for CASSFSPGNYGYTF.